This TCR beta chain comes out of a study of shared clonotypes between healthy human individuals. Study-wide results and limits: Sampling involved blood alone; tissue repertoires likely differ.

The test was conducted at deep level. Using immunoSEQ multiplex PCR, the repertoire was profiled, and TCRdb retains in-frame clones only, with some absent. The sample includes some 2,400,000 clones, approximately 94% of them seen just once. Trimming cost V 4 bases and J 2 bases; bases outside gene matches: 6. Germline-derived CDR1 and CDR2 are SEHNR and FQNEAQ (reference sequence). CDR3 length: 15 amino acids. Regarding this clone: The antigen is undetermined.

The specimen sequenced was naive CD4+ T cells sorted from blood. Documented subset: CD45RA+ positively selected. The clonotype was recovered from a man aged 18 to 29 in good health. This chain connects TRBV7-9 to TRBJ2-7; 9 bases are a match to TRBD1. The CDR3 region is CASSSDRGAAYEQYF. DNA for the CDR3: TGTGCCAGCAGCTCGGACAGGGGTGCGGCCTACGAGCAGTACTTC. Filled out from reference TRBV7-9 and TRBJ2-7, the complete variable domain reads DTGVSQNPRHKITKRGQNVTFRCDPISEHNRLYWYRQTLGQGPEFLTYFQNEAQLEKSRLLSDRFSAERPKGSFSTLEIQRTEQGDSAMYLCASSSDRGAAYEQYFGPGTRLTVT.